This TCR beta chain was profiled in a study of T cell responses to AZD1222 COVID-19 vaccine. Study observations and caveats: CD4 TCRs linked to vaccination spanned spike, dominating at 160-218 and 743-854. Compared with day 0, the breadth and depth of the Spike-specific TCR repertoire rose significantly after two doses of AZD1222. Repertoires were collected only later (after the peak T cell response had occurred).

Comments on this clone: As yet, its antigen is unknown.

TCRdb's copy holds only in-frame clones and misses some; the assay was immunoSEQ multiplex PCR. The sample records about 170,000 clones, 87% being singletons. The source of this sequence is an adult who received the AZD1222 COVID-19 vaccine. Sequencing was performed on peripheral blood, taken 28 days after the second AZD1222 dose.

DNA for the CDR3: TGTGCCAGCAGTGGGCTAGCGGGGCCCACAACCTACGAGCAGTACTTC. Amino acids: CASSGLAGPTTYEQYF. The V call is TRBV6-2 or TRBV6-3, the J call TRBJ2-7; 9 positions match TRBD2. CDR1 is MNHEY, CDR2 SVGEGT, per germline. The CDR3 totals 16 residues. Germline trimming cut 5 bases from V and 2 bases from J; bases unmatched to any gene: 10.